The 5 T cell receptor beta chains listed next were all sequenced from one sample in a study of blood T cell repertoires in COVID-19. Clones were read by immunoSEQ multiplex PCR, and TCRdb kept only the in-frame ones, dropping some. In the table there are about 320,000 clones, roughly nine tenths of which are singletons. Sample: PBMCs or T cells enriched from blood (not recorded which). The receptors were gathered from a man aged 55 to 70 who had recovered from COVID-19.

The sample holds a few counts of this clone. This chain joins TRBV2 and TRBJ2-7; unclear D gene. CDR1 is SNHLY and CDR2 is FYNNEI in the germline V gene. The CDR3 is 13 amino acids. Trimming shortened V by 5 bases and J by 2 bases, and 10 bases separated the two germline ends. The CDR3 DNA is TGTGCCAGCAGTTCCGACTCCCCCTACGAGCAGTACTTC. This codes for CASSSDSPYEQYF.

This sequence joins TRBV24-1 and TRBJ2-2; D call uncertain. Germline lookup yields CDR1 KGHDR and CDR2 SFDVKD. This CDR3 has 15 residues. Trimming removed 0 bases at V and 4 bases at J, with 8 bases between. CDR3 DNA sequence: TGTGCCACCAGTGATTTGGGCATACCCACCGGGGAGCTGTTTTTT. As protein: CATSDLGIPTGELFF.

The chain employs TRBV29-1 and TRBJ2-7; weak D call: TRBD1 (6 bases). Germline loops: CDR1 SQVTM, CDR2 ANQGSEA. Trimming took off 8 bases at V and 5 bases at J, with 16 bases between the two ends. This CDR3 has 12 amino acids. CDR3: CSTQGSRHEQYF. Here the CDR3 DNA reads TGCAGCACCCAGGGGAGTAGGCACGAGCAGTACTTC.

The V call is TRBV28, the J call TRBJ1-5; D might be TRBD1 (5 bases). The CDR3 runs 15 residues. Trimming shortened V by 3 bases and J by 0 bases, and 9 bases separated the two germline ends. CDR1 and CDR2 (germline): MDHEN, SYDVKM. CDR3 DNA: TGTGCCAGCAGTTTGGGGGGGTTTAGCAATCAGCCCCAGCATTTT. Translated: CASSLGGFSNQPQHF.

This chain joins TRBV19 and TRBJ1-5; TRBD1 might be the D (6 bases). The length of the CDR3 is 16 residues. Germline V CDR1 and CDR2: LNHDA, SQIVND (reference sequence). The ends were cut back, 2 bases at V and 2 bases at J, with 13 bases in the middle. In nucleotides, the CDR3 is TGTGCCAGTAGTATAATCGGCAGGGGAGGCAATCAGCCCCAGCATTTT. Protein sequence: CASSIIGRGGNQPQHF.